Below, 19 T cell receptor beta chains from the same sample are listed, as sequenced in a study of human T cells and chemical hapten exposure. Stated time point: patch test 1, 2 weeks after DPC sensitization. Treatment specified: therapeutic diphenylcyclopropenone sensitization with weekly scalp DPC. TCRdb processed the RACE reads anew with MiXCR; each CDR3 protein has one entry. The repertoire includes about 71,000 distinct CDR3 sequences, over 7.5% of them detected once, and 3.3% sits in the top ten. Here the sequenced sample was whole blood, taken in connection with sensitization to the hapten diphenylcyclopropenone (DPC). Source of these receptors: a woman in her thirties or forties with alopecia areata. Some clones in this sample may be carry-over from other donors' samples.

The rearrangement uses TRBV19 and TRBJ2-7; 12 nucleotides agree with TRBD2. V lost 3 bases to trimming and J lost 2 bases; unmatched junction nucleotides: 5. Germline CDR1 LNHDA, CDR2 SQIVND (reference sequence). CDR3 size: 16 residues. Written as DNA, the CDR3 is TGTGCCAGTAGTATTGCGCTAGCGGGGGGGACCTACGAGCAGTACTTC. This sequence encodes CASSIALAGGTYEQYF.

The table lists this clonotype with a few counts. The rearrangement uses TRBV20-1 and TRBJ2-7; no reliable D call. The CDR3 sequence is 13 residues long. The V gene's germline CDR1 is DFQATT and CDR2 SNEGSKA (reference sequence). Between the trimmed V and J ends, which lost 2 bases and 2 bases, there was a span of 10 bases. This CDR3 reads CSARPTIPYEQYF. The CDR3, as DNA: TGCAGTGCTAGACCCACTATTCCCTACGAGCAGTACTTC.

This clonotype was observed a few times. The chain recombines TRBV2 with TRBJ1-2; 7 bases line up with TRBD1. The CDR3 extends over 12 amino acids. Germline values: CDR1 SNHLY, CDR2 FYNNEI. J gave up 8 bases and V 8 bases, and 8 bases lay outside the gene matches. The CDR3 nucleotides read TGTGCCAGCGGACAGGTTCTGGGGGGCTACACCTTC. Encoded protein: CASGQVLGGYTF.

Ten or more counts support this clonotype. The chain combines TRBV6-2 or TRBV6-3 with TRBJ2-2; TRBD1 matches at 9 bases. This CDR3 is 15 amino acids long. With V trimmed by 6 bases and J by 4 bases, 6 bases remained unmatched. Germline values: CDR1 MNHEY, CDR2 SVGEGT. CDR3 sequence: CASRTPGQGTGELFF. CDR3 DNA sequence: TGTGCCAGCAGAACCCCGGGACAGGGCACCGGGGAGCTGTTTTTT.

This clonotype was picked up a small number of times. The chain uses TRBV2 and TRBJ2-3; 11 bases agree with TRBD2. The V gene's germline CDR1 is SNHLY and CDR2 FYNNEI. CDR3 size: 16 residues. Trimming removed 5 bases from V and 1 base from J; junction bases left unmatched: 5. CDR3 region: CASSTSLAGGTDTQYF. In DNA form, the CDR3 reads TGTGCCAGCAGTACCTCACTAGCGGGGGGCACAGATACGCAGTATTTT.

This clonotype was recorded many times. The chain recombines TRBV28 with TRBJ2-1, with D perhaps matching TRBD2 (6 bases). Germline V gene sequence: CDR1 MDHEN, CDR2 SYDVKM. The CDR3 has 17 amino acids. V was shortened by 6 bases and J by 0 bases, with 18 bases between the two germline ends. The CDR3 DNA reads as TGTGCCAGCAGAATCTATACGGGAGCGAGCTCCTACAATGAGCAGTTCTTC. The encoded protein is CASRIYTGASSYNEQFF.

This clonotype was seen ten or more times. J is TRBJ2-1 and V is TRBV29-1; D possibly uses TRBD1 or TRBD2 (6 bases each). Trimming left V 0 bases short and J 0 bases short, with 15 bases between. Looked up from germline, CDR1 is SQVTM and CDR2 is ANQGSEA. The CDR3 contains 17 residues. The CDR3 protein is CSVEDHRGQSSYNEQFF. CDR3 in DNA: TGCAGCGTTGAAGATCACCGGGGGCAGAGCTCCTACAATGAGCAGTTCTTC.

In its sample, this clonotype was seen many times. This rearrangement joins TRBV9 to TRBJ1-5; D gene uncertain. The CDR3 totals 14 residues. Trimming removed 2 bases at V and 2 bases at J, with 8 bases between. CDR1 is SGDLS and CDR2 is YYNGEE in the germline V gene. The CDR3 region has the DNA TGTGCCAGCAGCGTCGGACTAGGCAATCAGCCCCAGCATTTT. Its protein is CASSVGLGNQPQHF.

In this sample, this clonotype turned up many times. The J gene is TRBJ1-5, the V gene TRBV5-6; TRBD1 aligns across 7 bases. CDR1 SGHDT and CDR2 YYEEEE come from the germline V gene. The CDR3 spans 16 residues. Unmatched junction bases numbered 9, after V lost 4 bases and J lost 2 bases. DNA for the CDR3: TGTGCCAGCAGCACACAGGGGCAGGGCGGCAATCAGCCCCAGCATTTT. Protein sequence: CASSTQGQGGNQPQHF.

Of note for this clonotype: A much larger clone differs by one base, so this may be a read error. This CDR3 is CASSQSSGSVGCTF. The CDR3 DNA sequence: TGCGCCAGCAGCCAAAGTTCGGGGTCAGTTGGCTGCACCTTC. The V gene is TRBV4-1, the J gene TRBJ1-2, with unresolved D. The length of the CDR3 is 14 residues. CDR1 is MGHRA, CDR2 YSYEKL, per germline.

This clonotype was seen a single time. This rearrangement joins TRBV6-2 or TRBV6-3 to TRBJ1-1; no clear D gene. Germline lookup yields CDR1 MNHEY and CDR2 SVGEGT. V lost 5 bases, J lost 8 bases, and 12 bases lay in between. CDR3 length equals 12 residues. The CDR3 loop reads CASSTGVREAFF. As DNA, the CDR3 is TGTGCCAGCAGTACGGGAGTCCGAGAAGCTTTCTTT.

The chain carries TRBV18 and TRBJ2-7; TRBD1 or TRBD2 may be the D gene (5 bases each). Per germline, CDR1 KGHSH and CDR2 LQKENI. Trimming took off 3 bases at V and 3 bases at J, with 9 bases between the two ends. The CDR3 has 13 amino acids. The CDR3 nucleotides read TGTGCCAGCTCACCCGGGACCTACTACGAGCAGTACTTC. It codes for CASSPGTYYEQYF.

This clonotype was counted at least ten times. This chain links TRBV19 with TRBJ1-5; TRBD1 matches 11 bases. From germline, CDR1 is LNHDA and CDR2 SQIVND (reference sequence). Trimming removed 3 bases from V and 4 bases from J; junction bases left unmatched: 8. The CDR3 runs to 17 residues. Here the CDR3 DNA reads TGTGCCAGTAGTATCCCGCTCGGACAGGGGGCAAATCAGCCCCAGCATTTT. Translating it yields CASSIPLGQGANQPQHF.

This clonotype came up many times. This chain connects TRBV11-2 to TRBJ2-5; 10 positions match TRBD2. CDR1 SGHAT and CDR2 FQNNGV come from the germline V gene. Losses at the gene ends were 1 base for V and 4 bases for J; bases not matched to a gene: 3. The CDR3 is 15 amino acids. The CDR3 nucleotides are TGTGCCAGCAGCTTAGTCACTAGCGGGGCAGAGACCCAGTACTTC. It codes for CASSLVTSGAETQYF.

This clonotype was picked up many times. The chain has TRBV18 and TRBJ1-2, with 9 bases that match TRBD1. Unmatched junction bases numbered 3, after V lost 4 bases and J lost 3 bases. This CDR3 is built from 14 residues. Germline V gene data show CDR1 as KGHSH and CDR2 as LQKENI. CDR3 sequence reads: CASSRGQGDYGYTF. CDR3 DNA: TGTGCCAGCTCACGGGGACAGGGCGACTATGGCTACACCTTC.

This clonotype was observed many times. The chain recombines TRBV5-1 with TRBJ2-3; 12 nucleotides align to TRBD1. V lost 2 bases, J lost 6 bases, and 4 bases stayed unmatched. Per the germline V gene, CDR1 is SGHRS and CDR2 is YFSETQ. CDR3 length: 15 amino acids. The CDR3 is CASSFPGQGADTQYF. For the CDR3, the DNA is TGCGCCAGCAGCTTCCCGGGACAGGGGGCCGATACGCAGTATTTT.

The CDR3 DNA reads TGCGCCAGCAGCCAAGCCAGGTCCTACGAGCAGTACTTC. Encoded protein: CASSQARSYEQYF. This chain joins TRBV4-1 and TRBJ2-7, with D hard to call. The germline V gene encodes CDR1 MGHRA and CDR2 YSYEKL. This CDR3 is built from 13 residues. V lost 1 base to trimming and J lost 1 base, with 5 bases between them.

In its sample, this clonotype was seen many times. This chain links TRBV20-1 with TRBJ2-3; unclear D gene. The CDR3 consists of 11 residues. V lost 6 bases and J 4 bases, leaving 8 bases between the germline ends. Germline CDR1 DFQATT, CDR2 SNEGSKA (reference sequence). The CDR3 loop is CSADRSDTQYF. In DNA form, the CDR3 reads TGCAGTGCCGATCGCTCAGATACGCAGTATTTT.

There are many counts of this clonotype. This chain links TRBV7-9 with TRBJ2-3; D unresolved. Trimming stripped 5 bases from V and 1 base from J, with 10 bases between. There are 14 residues in the CDR3. Germline assignment: CDR1 SEHNR and CDR2 FQNEAQ (reference sequence). The CDR3 sequence: CASSQTLGTDTQYF. CDR3 DNA: TGTGCCAGCAGCCAAACATTGGGCACAGATACGCAGTATTTT.